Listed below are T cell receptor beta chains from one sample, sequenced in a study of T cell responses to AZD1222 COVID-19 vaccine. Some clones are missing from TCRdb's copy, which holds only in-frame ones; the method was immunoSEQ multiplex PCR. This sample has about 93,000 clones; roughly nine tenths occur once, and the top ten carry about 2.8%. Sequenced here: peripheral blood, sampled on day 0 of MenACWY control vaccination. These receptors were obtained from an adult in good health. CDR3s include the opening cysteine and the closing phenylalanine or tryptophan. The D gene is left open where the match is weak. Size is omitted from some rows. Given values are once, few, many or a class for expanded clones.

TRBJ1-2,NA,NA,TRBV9,TGTGCCAGCAGCGTAGAGTTGGGTGGCTACACCTTC,CASSVELGGYTF
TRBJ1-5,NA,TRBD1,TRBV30,TGTGCCTGGAGTCCCGGACAGGATTATCAGCCCCAGCATTTT,CAWSPGQDYQPQHF
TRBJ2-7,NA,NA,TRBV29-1,TGCAGCGTGAGAGAGAACGAGCAGTACTTC,CSVRENEQYF
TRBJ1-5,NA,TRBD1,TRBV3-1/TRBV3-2,TGTGCCAGCAGCCAAGGACAGGGTTCGGTCGGCGGTCAGCCCCAGCATTTT,CASSQGQGSVGGQPQHF
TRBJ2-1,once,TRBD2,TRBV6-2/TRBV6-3,TGTGCCAGCAGTTACGGATCGGGGGGGTACAATGAGCAGTTCTTC,CASSYGSGGYNEQFF
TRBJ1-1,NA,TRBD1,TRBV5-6,TGTGCCAGCAGCTCCTGGACAGGGGGGACTGAAGCTTTCTTT,CASSSWTGGTEAFF
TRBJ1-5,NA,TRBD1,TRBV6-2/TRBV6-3,TGTGCCAGCAGCCCCGACAGGGAACCTATAAGCAATCAGCCCCAGCATTTT,CASSPDREPISNQPQHF
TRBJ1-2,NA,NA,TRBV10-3,TGTGCCATCAGTGAGTCAAGGTCCGACTATGGCTACACCTTC,CAISESRSDYGYTF
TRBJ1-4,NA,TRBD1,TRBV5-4,TGTGCCAGCAGCTCGGACAGGAGGAATGAAAAACTGTTTTTT,CASSSDRRNEKLFF
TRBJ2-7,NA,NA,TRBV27,TGTGCCAGCAGTCCCCCCTCCTACGAGCAGTACTTC,CASSPPSYEQYF
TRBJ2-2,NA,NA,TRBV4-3,TGCGCCAGCAGCCAAGATAAGATTAACAGCGGGGAGCTGTTTTTT,CASSQDKINSGELFF
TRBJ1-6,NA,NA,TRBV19,TGTGCCAGTAGTATCGGAGACATTAAGAATTCACCCCTCCACTTT,CASSIGDIKNSPLHF
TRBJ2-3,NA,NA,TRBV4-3,TGCGCCAGCAGCCACCTTAGTGGGTCCACAGATACGCAGTATTTT,CASSHLSGSTDTQYF
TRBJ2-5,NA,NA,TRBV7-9,TGTGCCAGCAGCTTATCGATCCTCCAAGAGACCCAGTACTTC,CASSLSILQETQYF
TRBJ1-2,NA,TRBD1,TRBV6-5,TGTGCCAGCAGGATAGGGGGCATATATGGCTACACCTTC,CASRIGGIYGYTF
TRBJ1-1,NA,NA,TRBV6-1,TGTGCCAGCAGTGATCCGCTGCCCTTCACAGGGATGAACACTGAAGCTTTCTTT,CASSDPLPFTGMNTEAFF
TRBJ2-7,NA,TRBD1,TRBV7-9,TGTGCCAGTAGGACAGGGGTTGAAAACGAGCAGTACTTC,CASRTGVENEQYF
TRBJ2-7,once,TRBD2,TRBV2,TGTGCCAGCACTTTTAGCGGGGGGTTCTACGAGCAGTACTTC,CASTFSGGFYEQYF
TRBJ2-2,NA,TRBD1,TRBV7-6,TGTGCCAGCAGCTTGCAACCGGGACAGCTAGCGGAGCTGTTTTTT,CASSLQPGQLAELFF
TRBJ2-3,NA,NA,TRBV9,TGTGCCAGCAGCGACATAAGGGGCACAGATACGCAGTATTTT,CASSDIRGTDTQYF
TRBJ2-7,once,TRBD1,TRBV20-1,TGCAGTGCGACAGGGTCCCACGAGCAGTACTTC,CSATGSHEQYF
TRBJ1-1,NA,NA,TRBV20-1,TGCAGTGCCGGACAACTTTTTGAAGCTTTCTTT,CSAGQLFEAFF
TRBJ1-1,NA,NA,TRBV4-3,TGCGCCAGCAGCCAAGAAGGGGCGGGGAACACTGAAGCTTTCTTT,CASSQEGAGNTEAFF
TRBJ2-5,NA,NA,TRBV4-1,TGCGCCAGCAGCCAATTGTTAGCGGAGACCCAGTACTTC,CASSQLLAETQYF
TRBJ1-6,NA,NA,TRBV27,TGTGCCAGCAGTCCCCTCGGTAGAACCTCCTATAATTCACCCCTCCACTTT,CASSPLGRTSYNSPLHF
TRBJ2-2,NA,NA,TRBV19,TGTGCCAGTAGTATAGCCTACGGGACCGCGATAACTTCGAACACCGGGGAGCTGTTTTTT,CASSIAYGTAITSNTGELFF
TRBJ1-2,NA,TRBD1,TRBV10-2,TGCGCCAGCAGGGAGACAGGGTACTGGGGCTACACCTTC,CASRETGYWGYTF
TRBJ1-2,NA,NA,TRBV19,TGTGCCAGTTCCGTTAACTGGGAAGGCTACACCTTC,CASSVNWEGYTF
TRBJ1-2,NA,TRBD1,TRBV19,TGTGCCAGTAGGACAGGGGGCGAGGGCTATGGCTACACCTTC,CASRTGGEGYGYTF
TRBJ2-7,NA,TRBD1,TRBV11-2,TGTGCCAGCGGACAGGATCCCCCCTACGAGCAGTACTTC,CASGQDPPYEQYF
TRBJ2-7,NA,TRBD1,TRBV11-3,TGTGCCAGCAGCGTCACCGGGACAGGGTCCAACGAGCAGTACTTC,CASSVTGTGSNEQYF
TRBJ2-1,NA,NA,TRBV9,TGTGCCAGCAGCGTAGGTGCTATCGTAGGGCGGGACGGCTCCTACAATGAGCAGTTCTTC,CASSVGAIVGRDGSYNEQFF